Listed here is a single T cell receptor (beta chain). Its antigen is not known. These data come from a study of cytomegalovirus exposure and HLA in healthy donors. The wider study: Inside one of the first data releases sat some 93 million unique TCRs taken from HLA-typed donors. Most genotyped donors, approximately 81% of some 400, had Caucasian-associated genetic ancestry.

The PCR had 60 Vbeta and 13 Jbeta primers. Some clones are missing from TCRdb's copy, which holds only in-frame ones; the method was immunoSEQ multiplex PCR. Of 170,000 or so clones in the sample, over 75% were seen once. Study-level points and caveats: In a later analysis, specific HLA alleles were associated with approximately 16,000 TCR beta sequences at a 0.05 false discovery rate.

Healthy people donating bone marrow made up the donors. This CDR3 is 14 amino acids long. Germline lookup yields CDR1 LNHDA and CDR2 SQIVND (reference sequence). The trim removed 5 bases at V and 10 bases at J, leaving 9 bases unmatched. The genes are TRBV19 and TRBJ2-1, with 9 positions matching TRBD2. This sequence was found in a woman aged 45 to 65 in good health and CMV-seronegative. Material: PBMCs. The CDR3 spells CASSALAGVQEQFF. The CDR3 DNA follows: TGTGCCAGTAGTGCATTAGCGGGGGTACAAGAGCAGTTCTTC.